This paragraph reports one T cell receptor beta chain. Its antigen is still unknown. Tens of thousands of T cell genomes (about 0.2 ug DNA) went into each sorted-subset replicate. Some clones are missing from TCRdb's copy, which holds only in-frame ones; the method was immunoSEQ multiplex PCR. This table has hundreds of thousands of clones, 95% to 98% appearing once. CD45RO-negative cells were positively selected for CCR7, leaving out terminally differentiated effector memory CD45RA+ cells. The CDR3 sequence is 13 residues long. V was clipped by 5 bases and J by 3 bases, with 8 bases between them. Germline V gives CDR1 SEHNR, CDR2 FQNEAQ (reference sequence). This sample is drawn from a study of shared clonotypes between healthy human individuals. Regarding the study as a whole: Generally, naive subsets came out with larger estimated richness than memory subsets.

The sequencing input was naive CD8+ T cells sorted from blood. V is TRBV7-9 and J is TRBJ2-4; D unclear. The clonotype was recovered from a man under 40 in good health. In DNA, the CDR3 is TGTGCCAGCAGCCCTCCGGACAAAAACATTCAGTACTTC. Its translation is CASSPPDKNIQYF.